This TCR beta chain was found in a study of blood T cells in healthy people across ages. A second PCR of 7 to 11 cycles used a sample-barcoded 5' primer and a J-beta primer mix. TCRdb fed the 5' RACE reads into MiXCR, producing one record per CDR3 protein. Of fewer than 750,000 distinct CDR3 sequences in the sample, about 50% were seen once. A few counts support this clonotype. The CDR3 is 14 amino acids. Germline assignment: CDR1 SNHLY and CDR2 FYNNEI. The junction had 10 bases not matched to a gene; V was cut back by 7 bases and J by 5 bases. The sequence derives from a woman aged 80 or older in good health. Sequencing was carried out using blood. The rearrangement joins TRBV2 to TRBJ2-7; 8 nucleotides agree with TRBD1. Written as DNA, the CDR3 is TGTGCCAGCATTTTCGGACAGGGACACAACGAGCAGTACTTC. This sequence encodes CASIFGQGHNEQYF.